The 24 T cell receptor beta chains in this list originate from one sample, sequenced in a study of technical replicates of blood from a few donors. TCRdb's copy holds only in-frame clones and misses some; the assay was immunoSEQ multiplex PCR. The table includes about 70,000 clones, less than 99% detected once. Material for sequencing was T cells isolated from PBMCs. The receptors originated from a human donor in good health.

The chain is built from TRBV10-3 and TRBJ2-3; TRBD2 matches at 10 bases. Per germline, CDR1 ENHRY and CDR2 SYGVKD. J gave up 6 bases and V 1 base, and 4 bases lay outside the gene matches. The CDR3 is 15 amino acids. CDR3 nucleotides: TGTGCCATCAGTGAGTTGGAGCGGGAGGGGGATACGCAGTATTTT. Translated, it gives CAISELEREGDTQYF.

This clone was detected once. The V gene is TRBV28, the J gene TRBJ1-5, with 10 nucleotides matching TRBD1. V trimming: 5 bases; J trimming: 4 bases; junction bases outside the gene matches: 5. There are 15 residues in the CDR3. The germline CDR1 and CDR2 sequences are MDHEN and SYDVKM. CDR3 coding DNA: TGTGCCAGCAGTCGGGGACAGGGGTGGAATCAGCCCCAGCATTTT. Amino acids: CASSRGQGWNQPQHF.

The chain employs TRBV19 and TRBJ2-7, with TRBD1 matching 9 bases. The CDR3 contains 15 residues. V gave up 6 bases and J gave up 6 bases; unmatched junction bases: 12. Germline-derived CDR1 and CDR2 are LNHDA and SQIVND (reference sequence). DNA of the CDR3: TGTGCCAGTAGAACCACGGGGACAGGGCGCATCGAGCAGTACTTC. Its protein product is CASRTTGTGRIEQYF.

The chain has TRBV5-1 and TRBJ2-3; D may be TRBD1 (5 bases). The V end was cut by 0 bases, the J end by 6 bases, with 5 bases between. CDR1 is SGHRS and CDR2 is YFSETQ in the germline V gene. The CDR3 totals 12 residues. DNA for the CDR3: TGCGCCAGCAGCTTGGAGGGGGATACGCAGTATTTT. Protein product: CASSLEGDTQYF.

The chain recombines TRBV5-1 with TRBJ1-2; D gene uncertain. With 0 bases removed from V and 8 bases from J, the gap between germline ends came to 11 bases. This CDR3 region has 13 residues. Per the germline V gene, CDR1 is SGHRS and CDR2 is YFSETQ. The CDR3 sequence: CASSLEWGVGYTF. The CDR3 DNA reads as TGCGCCAGCAGCTTGGAATGGGGAGTAGGCTACACCTTC.

This chain joins TRBV5-1 and TRBJ1-1; TRBD1 is a possible D gene (5 bases). The germline V gene has CDR1 SGHRS and CDR2 YFSETQ. The CDR3 loop spans 15 amino acids. The V and J ends lost 4 bases and 3 bases respectively, with 16 bases between them. Written as DNA, the CDR3 is TGCGCCAGCAGCCCGCAGGGCACTCTGTACACTGAAGCTTTCTTT. Its translation: CASSPQGTLYTEAFF.

The chain employs TRBV6-5 and TRBJ2-2; unclear D gene. There are 11 residues in the CDR3. The V gene's germline CDR1 is MNHEY and CDR2 SVGAGI. V was clipped by 6 bases and J by 6 bases, with 5 bases between them. CDR3 sequence reads: CASRAAGELFF. DNA for the CDR3: TGTGCCAGCAGGGCAGCCGGGGAGCTGTTTTTT.

The CDR3 spells CASSVVQATEAFF. The CDR3, as DNA: TGTGCCAGCAGTGTAGTACAGGCCACTGAAGCTTTCTTT. The chain joins TRBV2 to TRBJ1-1, with D tentatively TRBD1 (5 bases). Germline CDR1 reads SNHLY; CDR2 reads FYNNEI. The CDR3 loop spans 13 amino acids. V lost 4 bases, J lost 4 bases, and 10 bases lay in between.

CDR3 sequence reads: CAWSVLAGGIYGYTF. CDR3 sequence (DNA): TGTGCCTGGAGTGTACTAGCCGGCGGGATCTATGGCTACACCTTC. The V gene is TRBV30, the J gene TRBJ1-2; D ambiguous. The CDR3 spans 15 residues. Germline V gene data show CDR1 as GTSNPN and CDR2 as SVGIG (reference sequence). Trimming stripped 0 bases from V and 4 bases from J, with 15 bases between.

The chain employs TRBV11-2 and TRBJ2-7; D is possibly TRBD1 (5 bases). Germline-derived CDR1 and CDR2 are SGHAT and FQNNGV. CDR3 length: 12 residues. The V end lost 2 bases, the J end lost 6 bases, and 8 bases lay between the germline ends. In DNA form, the CDR3 reads TGTGCCAGCAGCTTACAGGGTGGCGAGCAGTACTTC. Its translation is CASSLQGGEQYF. Based on the CDR3 plus reference TRBV11-2 and TRBJ2-7, the full variable domain is EAGVAQSPRYKIIEKRQSVAFWCNPISGHATLYWYQQILGQGPKLLIQFQNNGVVDDSQLPKDRFSAERLKGVDSTLKIQPAKLEDSAVYLCASSLQGGEQYFGPGTRLTVT.

The genes are TRBV25-1 and TRBJ1-1, with D unresolved. Germline values: CDR1 MGHDK, CDR2 SYGVNS. V was cut by 5 bases and J by 8 bases, with 12 bases left in between. This CDR3 has 12 amino acids. Here the CDR3 DNA reads TGTGCCAGCAGTTCTAGGTCAGTCGAAGCTTTCTTT. Translation: CASSSRSVEAFF.

This clone was recorded once. The CDR3 DNA reads as TGTGCCAGCAGCTTTGGGAAGACAGGGGGCTTCCATGAGCAGTTCTTC. Amino acid sequence: CASSFGKTGGFHEQFF. This chain uses TRBV7-9 with TRBJ2-1; 10 bases line up with TRBD1. J gave up 8 bases and V 3 bases, and 10 bases lay outside the gene matches. The germline CDR1 and CDR2 sequences are SEHNR and FQNEAQ (reference sequence). The CDR3 runs to 16 residues.

The chain carries TRBV7-2 and TRBJ1-1; 7 bases fit TRBD1. Germline assignment: CDR1 SGHTA and CDR2 FQGNSA. V was pared by 3 bases and J by 0 bases, with 4 bases of the junction left unmatched. CDR3 length equals 15 residues. CDR3 nucleotide sequence: TGTGCCAGCAGCTTGTCCGGGACAGTGAACACTGAAGCTTTCTTT. It is translated as CASSLSGTVNTEAFF.

This clone was observed once. The V gene is TRBV9, the J gene TRBJ1-1; D not certain. Per germline, CDR1 SGDLS and CDR2 YYNGEE. This CDR3 contains 14 residues. With 4 bases removed from V and 1 base from J, the gap between germline ends came to 11 bases. This CDR3 reads CASSPYAKNTEAFF. The CDR3, as DNA: TGTGCCAGCAGCCCCTACGCCAAGAACACTGAAGCTTTCTTT.

V gene TRBV5-4 combines with J gene TRBJ2-7; D possibly corresponds to TRBD2 (5 bases). The V gene's germline CDR1 is SGHNT and CDR2 YYREEE (reference sequence). Trimming pared 5 bases from V and 3 bases from J, leaving 15 bases between. The CDR3 has 14 amino acids. The DNA of the CDR3 is TGTGCCAGCAGTGAAAGAGAGCGGAACTACGAGCAGTACTTC. This sequence encodes CASSERERNYEQYF.

The rearrangement links TRBV6-5 to TRBJ1-1; unclear D gene. From germline, CDR1 is MNHEY and CDR2 SVGAGI. Trimming shortened V by 0 bases and J by 6 bases, and 5 bases separated the two germline ends. This CDR3 is built from 12 residues. The CDR3 loop is CASSYSRAEAFF. The CDR3 DNA sequence: TGTGCCAGCAGTTACTCGAGGGCTGAAGCTTTCTTT.

J is TRBJ2-5 and V is TRBV14; no clear D. Trimming pared 1 base from V and 2 bases from J, leaving 11 bases between. This CDR3 is built from 15 residues. In germline, CDR1 is SGHDN, CDR2 FVKESK. The CDR3 protein is CASSQGLWQQETQYF. CDR3 coding DNA: TGTGCCAGCAGCCAAGGGCTTTGGCAGCAAGAGACCCAGTACTTC.

This clone has only one observation. The J gene is TRBJ1-1, the V gene TRBV5-8; TRBD1 matches 7 bases. CDR3 length equals 14 residues. CDR1 and CDR2 (germline): SGHTS, YDEGEE. With 3 bases clipped from V and 0 bases from J, the junction kept 2 bases outside the gene matches. The CDR3 nucleotides are TGTGCCAGCAGCTGGGGACAGTTGAACACTGAAGCTTTCTTT. Its protein product is CASSWGQLNTEAFF.

The V call is TRBV6-5, the J call TRBJ2-7; weak D call: TRBD1 (6 bases). Germline loops: CDR1 MNHEY, CDR2 SVGAGI. The CDR3 runs 15 residues. Between the trimmed V and J ends, which lost 7 bases and 0 bases, there was a span of 16 bases. The CDR3 nucleotides are TGTGCCAGCAAACTGGAGCTGGGGGCCTCCTACGAGCAGTACTTC. Amino acids: CASKLELGASYEQYF.

This clone appeared once. This chain links TRBV27 with TRBJ1-2; D is uncertain. This CDR3 is built from 12 residues. V shed 2 bases and J shed 5 bases, with 6 bases lying between them. Germline CDR1 reads MNHEY; CDR2 reads SMNVEV (reference sequence). In nucleotides, the CDR3 is TGTGCCAGCAGTTTACTGCAGTATGGCTACACCTTC. It encodes CASSLLQYGYTF.

Here the CDR3 reads CASSQGEGAGANVLTF. Written as DNA, the CDR3 is TGTGCCAGCAGCCAGGGCGAAGGGGCCGGGGCCAACGTCCTGACTTTC. J is TRBJ2-6 and V is TRBV4-2; a weak D match, TRBD1 (5 bases). Germline V gives CDR1 LGHNA, CDR2 YNFKEQ. The CDR3 is 16 amino acids. Between the trimmed V and J ends, which lost 3 bases and 4 bases, there was a span of 13 bases.

The rearrangement uses TRBV7-8 and TRBJ1-1, with 8 bases matching TRBD1. This CDR3 comprises 14 residues. The ends lost 2 bases at V and 9 bases at J; junction bases unmatched: 8. CDR1 and CDR2 (germline): SGHVS, FQNEAQ. The CDR3 nucleotides read TGTGCCAGCAGCTTACCCGGACAGGGAACGCAAGCTTTCTTT. It is translated as CASSLPGQGTQAFF.

The chain employs TRBV7-7 and TRBJ2-5, with D possibly matching TRBD2 (5 bases). V gave up 5 bases and J gave up 4 bases, with 11 bases separating them. Germline CDR1 reads SSHAT; CDR2 reads FNYEAQ (reference sequence). The CDR3 consists of 13 residues. In nucleotides, the CDR3 is TGTGCCAGCAGCCAAGAGGGCCCAGAGACCCAGTACTTC. It yields the protein CASSQEGPETQYF. Together with reference TRBV7-7 and TRBJ2-5, the CDR3 gives the full variable domain: GAGVSQSPRYKVTKRGQDVTLRCDPISSHATLYWYQQALGQGPEFLTYFNYEAQPDKSGLPSDRFSAERPEGSISTLTIQRTEQRDSAMYRCASSQEGPETQYFGPGTRLLVL.

The V and J genes are TRBV6-4 and TRBJ1-2, with no clear D. Trimming cost V 6 bases and J 4 bases, with 15 bases left between them. Germline assignment: CDR1 MRHNA and CDR2 SNTAGT. CDR3 length: 14 residues. This CDR3 reads CASSPSEGPYGYTF. Written as DNA, the CDR3 is TGTGCCAGCAGCCCGTCGGAGGGTCCCTATGGCTACACCTTC.